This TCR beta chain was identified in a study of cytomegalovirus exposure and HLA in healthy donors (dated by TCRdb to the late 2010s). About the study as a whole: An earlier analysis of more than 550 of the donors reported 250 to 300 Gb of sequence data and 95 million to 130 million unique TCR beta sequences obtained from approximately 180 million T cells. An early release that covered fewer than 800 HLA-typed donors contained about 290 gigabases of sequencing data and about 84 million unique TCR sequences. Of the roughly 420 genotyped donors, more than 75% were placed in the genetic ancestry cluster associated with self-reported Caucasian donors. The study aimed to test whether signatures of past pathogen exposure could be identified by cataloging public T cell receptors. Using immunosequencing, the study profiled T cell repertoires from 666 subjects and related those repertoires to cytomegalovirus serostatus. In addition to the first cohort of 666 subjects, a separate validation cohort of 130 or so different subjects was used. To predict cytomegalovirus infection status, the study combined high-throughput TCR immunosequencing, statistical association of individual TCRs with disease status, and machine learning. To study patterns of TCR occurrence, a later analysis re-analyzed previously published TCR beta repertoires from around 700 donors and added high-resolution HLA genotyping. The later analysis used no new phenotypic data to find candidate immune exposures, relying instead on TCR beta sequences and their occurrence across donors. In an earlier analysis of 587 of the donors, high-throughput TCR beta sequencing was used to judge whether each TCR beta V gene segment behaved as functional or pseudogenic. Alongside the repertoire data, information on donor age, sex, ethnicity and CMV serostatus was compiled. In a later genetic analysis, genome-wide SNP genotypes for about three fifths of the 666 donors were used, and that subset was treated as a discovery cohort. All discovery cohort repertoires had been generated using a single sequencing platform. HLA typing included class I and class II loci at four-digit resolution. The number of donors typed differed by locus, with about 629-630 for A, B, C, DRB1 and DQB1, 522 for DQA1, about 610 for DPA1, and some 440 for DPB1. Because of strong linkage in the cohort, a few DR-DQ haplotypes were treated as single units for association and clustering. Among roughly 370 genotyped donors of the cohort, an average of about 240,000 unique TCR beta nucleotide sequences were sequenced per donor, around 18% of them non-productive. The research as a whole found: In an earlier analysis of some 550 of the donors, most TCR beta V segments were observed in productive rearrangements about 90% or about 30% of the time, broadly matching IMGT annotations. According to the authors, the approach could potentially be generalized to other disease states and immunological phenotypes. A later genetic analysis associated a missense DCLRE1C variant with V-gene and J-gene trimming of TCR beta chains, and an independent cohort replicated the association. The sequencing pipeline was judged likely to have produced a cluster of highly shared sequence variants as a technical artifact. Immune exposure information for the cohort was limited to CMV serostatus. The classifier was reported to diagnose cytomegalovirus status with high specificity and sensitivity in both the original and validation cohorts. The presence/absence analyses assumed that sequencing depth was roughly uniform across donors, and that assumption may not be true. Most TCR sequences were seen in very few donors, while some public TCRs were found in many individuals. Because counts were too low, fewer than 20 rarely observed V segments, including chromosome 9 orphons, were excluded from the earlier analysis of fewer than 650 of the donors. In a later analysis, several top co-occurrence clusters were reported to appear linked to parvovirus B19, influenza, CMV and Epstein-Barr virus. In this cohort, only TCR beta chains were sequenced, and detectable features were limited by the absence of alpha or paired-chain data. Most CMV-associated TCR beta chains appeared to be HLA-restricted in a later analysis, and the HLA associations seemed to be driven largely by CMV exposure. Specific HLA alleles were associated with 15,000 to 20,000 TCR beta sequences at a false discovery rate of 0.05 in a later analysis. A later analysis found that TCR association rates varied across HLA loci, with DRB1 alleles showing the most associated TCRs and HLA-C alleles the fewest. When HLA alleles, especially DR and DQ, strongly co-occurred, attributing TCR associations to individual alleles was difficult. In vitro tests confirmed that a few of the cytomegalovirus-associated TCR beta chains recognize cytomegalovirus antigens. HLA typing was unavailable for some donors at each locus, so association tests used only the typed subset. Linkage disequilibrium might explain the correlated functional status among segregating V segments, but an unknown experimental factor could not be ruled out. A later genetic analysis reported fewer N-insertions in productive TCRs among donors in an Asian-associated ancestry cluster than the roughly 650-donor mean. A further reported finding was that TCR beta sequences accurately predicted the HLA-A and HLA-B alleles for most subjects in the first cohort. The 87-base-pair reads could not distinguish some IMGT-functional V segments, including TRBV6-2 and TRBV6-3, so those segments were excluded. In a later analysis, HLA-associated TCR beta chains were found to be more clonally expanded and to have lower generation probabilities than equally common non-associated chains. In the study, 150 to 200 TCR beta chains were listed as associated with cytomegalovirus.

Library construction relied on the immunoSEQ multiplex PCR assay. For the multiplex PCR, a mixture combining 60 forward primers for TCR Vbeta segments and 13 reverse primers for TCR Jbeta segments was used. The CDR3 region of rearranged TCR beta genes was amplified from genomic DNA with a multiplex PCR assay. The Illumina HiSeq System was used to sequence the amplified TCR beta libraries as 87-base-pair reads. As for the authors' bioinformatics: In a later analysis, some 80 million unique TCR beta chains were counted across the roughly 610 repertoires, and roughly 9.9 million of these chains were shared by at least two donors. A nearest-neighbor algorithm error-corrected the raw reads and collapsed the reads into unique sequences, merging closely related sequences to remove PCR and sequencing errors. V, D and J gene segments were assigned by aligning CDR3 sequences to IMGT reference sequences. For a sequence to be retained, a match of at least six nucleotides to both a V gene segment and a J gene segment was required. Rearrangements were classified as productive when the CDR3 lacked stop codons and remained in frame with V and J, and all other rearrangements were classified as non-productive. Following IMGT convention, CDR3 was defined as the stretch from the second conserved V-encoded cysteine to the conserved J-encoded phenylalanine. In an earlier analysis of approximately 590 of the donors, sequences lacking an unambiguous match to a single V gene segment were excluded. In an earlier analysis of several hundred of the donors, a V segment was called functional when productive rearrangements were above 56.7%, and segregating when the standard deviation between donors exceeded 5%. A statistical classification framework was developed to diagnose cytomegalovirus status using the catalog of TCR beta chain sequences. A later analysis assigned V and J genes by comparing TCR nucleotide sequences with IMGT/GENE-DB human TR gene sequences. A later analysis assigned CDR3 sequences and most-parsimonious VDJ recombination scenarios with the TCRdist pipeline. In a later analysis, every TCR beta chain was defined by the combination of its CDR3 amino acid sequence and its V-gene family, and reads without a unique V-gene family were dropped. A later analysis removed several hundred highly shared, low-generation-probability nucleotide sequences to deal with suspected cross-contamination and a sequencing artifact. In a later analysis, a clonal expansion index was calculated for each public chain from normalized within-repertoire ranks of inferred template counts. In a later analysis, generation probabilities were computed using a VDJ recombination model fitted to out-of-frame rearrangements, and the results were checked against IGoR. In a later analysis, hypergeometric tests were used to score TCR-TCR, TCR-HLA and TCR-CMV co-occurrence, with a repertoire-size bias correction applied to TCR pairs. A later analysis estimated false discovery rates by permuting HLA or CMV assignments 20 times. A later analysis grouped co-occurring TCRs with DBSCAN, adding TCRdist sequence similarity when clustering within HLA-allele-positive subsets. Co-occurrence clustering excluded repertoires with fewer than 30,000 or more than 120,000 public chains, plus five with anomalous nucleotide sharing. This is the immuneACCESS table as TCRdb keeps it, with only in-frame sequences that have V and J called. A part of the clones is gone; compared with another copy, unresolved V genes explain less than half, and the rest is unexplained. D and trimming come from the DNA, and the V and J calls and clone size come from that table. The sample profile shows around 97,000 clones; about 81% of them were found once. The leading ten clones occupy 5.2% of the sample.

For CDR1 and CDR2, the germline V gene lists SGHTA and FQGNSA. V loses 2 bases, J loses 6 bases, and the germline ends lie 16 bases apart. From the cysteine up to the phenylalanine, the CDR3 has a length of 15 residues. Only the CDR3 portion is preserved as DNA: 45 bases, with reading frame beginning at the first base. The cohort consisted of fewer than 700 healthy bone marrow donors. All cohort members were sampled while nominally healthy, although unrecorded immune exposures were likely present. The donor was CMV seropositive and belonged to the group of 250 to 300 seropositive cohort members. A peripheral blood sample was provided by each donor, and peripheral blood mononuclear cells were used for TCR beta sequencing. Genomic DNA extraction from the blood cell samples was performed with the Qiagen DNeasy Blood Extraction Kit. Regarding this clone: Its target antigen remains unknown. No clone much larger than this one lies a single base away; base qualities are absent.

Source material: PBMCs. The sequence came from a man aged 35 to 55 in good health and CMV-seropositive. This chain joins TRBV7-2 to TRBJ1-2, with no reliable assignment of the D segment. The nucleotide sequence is TGTGCCAGCAGCTTAATGAGGCTCCTAACCCATGGCTACACCTTC. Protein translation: CASSLMRLLTHGYTF. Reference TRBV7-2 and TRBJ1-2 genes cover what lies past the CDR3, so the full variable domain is GAGVSQSPSNKVTEKGKDVELRCDPISGHTALYWYRQSLGQGLEFLIYFQGNSAPDKSGLPSDRFSAERTGGSVSTLTIQRTQQEDSAVYLCASSLMRLLTHGYTFGSGTRLTVV.